This T cell receptor beta chain was recovered during a study of T cells in Graves' hyperthyroidism and ophthalmopathy (dated by TCRdb to between 2018 and 2020). Regarding the research as a whole: Peripheral blood was collected at initial diagnosis, before any treatment. The roughly 94 discovery patients were randomly divided into training and test sets at a 7:3 ratio. The study also compared thyroid tissue and blood T-cell repertoires from 5 to 7 Graves' hyperthyroidism patients. Whether ophthalmopathy could be predicted prospectively was tested in an independent validation cohort made up of some 20 hyperthyroidism patients plus 17 patients who later progressed to ophthalmopathy. TCR Vbeta CDR3 sequencing of 135 peripheral blood samples (over 40 ophthalmopathy, over 70 hyperthyroidism and roughly 17 progressor patients) is reported in the paper. Following sampling, methimazole starting at 30 mg daily was given to hyperthyroidism patients, and high-dose intravenous methylprednisolone was given to ophthalmopathy patients. To identify distinguishing TCR V-J signatures, a discovery cohort of about a hundred patients was used, comprising 43 with Graves' ophthalmopathy and around 57 with stable Graves' hyperthyroidism. Points the paper makes about the study in general: In validation, the model predicted progression to ophthalmopathy a median of 6.5 months before onset, with about 64% sensitivity and about 72% specificity. A 13 V-J signature model separated ophthalmopathy from stable hyperthyroidism, with approximately 87% sensitivity and about 81% specificity in cross-validation and 80%/75% in testing. Most expanded thyroid clonotypes (frequency above 0.001) were also detected in blood, a finding suggesting that blood repertoires may reflect thyroid immune responses. No statistical method was used to fix the sample size in advance, and group allocation was not hidden from the investigators.

Ophthalmopathy patients had moderately to severely active disease, with a Clinical Activity Score of 3 or more, a NOSPECS grade of 4 or more, and a disease duration of less than 3 months. Exclusion was applied to patients with uncontrolled infections, other autoimmune diseases, pregnancy or lactation. Diagnoses relied on clinical symptoms, serum thyroxine and TRAb, thyroid ultrasound and orbital computed tomography. Ficoll-Paque density gradient centrifugation was used to isolate PBMCs from about 9 ml of fresh peripheral blood. Total RNA was extracted with Trizol reagent, and quality was checked on an Agilent 2100 Bioanalyzer. Per the germline V gene (reference sequence), LNHNV is the CDR1 and YYDKDF is the CDR2. The CDR3 starts with the cysteine, ends with the phenylalanine, and has 15 residues. Of the read, only the CDR3 DNA is kept; its 45 bases are in frame from base 1. Relative to germline, V is 5 bases shorter and J is 6 bases shorter, with 20 bases between their ends.

Of note for this clonotype: Its antigen is still unknown. This may stem from a read error, because a much larger clone lies one nucleotide away.

Amplification of TCR beta CDR3 regions was carried out from RNA transcripts. A first-round RT-PCR of the TCR CDR3 used the HTBI primer set with the Qiagen OneStep RT-PCR kit. A second multiplex PCR round built the libraries, followed by size selection and purification. Paired-end sequencing of the libraries was performed with 100 bp reads on an Illumina HiSeq2000. The source study handled its data this way. SOAPnuke was used to process the raw data, removing reads that contained adapters or uncalled bases, had a mean Phred below 15, or lacked an exact match to the constant primer or identifier. High-quality paired reads were merged using COPE v1.2.5, and each unique nucleotide sequence was defined as a clonotype. MiTCR v1.1 was used to align clonotypes to the IMGT TRBV, TRBD and TRBJ reference segments. Analysis was restricted to V-J combinations with a frequency above 0.0001, which covered 98% to 99.2% of repertoires. The TCS score was defined as F50 (clonal expansion) divided by E x V (chaos), with BLOSUM62-based TCRdist calculated between CDR3 peptides within each V-J. Welch's t-statistics and random forest reduced roughly 530 V-J features to 13, which were used in a naive Bayes classifier (R e1071). The raw public reads went through TCRdb reprocessing: fastp at Q25, MiXCR clone calling, in-frame beta chains kept. Rows merge per CDR3 protein into single entries with the most common DNA and genes. TCRdb, not the original authors, processed these V and J calls. The sample yields about 250,000 distinct CDR3 sequences; about 20% were counted once. The ten largest account for roughly 60% of the sample.

The chain couples TRBV15 to TRBJ2-7; TRBD1 is possibly the D segment (8 matching bases). The receptor was derived from a young man with Graves' ophthalmopathy. Sequencing input: blood. The CDR3 protein is CATSGAKDREGEQYF. The bases are TGTGCCACCAGCGGGGCTAAGGACAGGGAGGGCGAGCAGTACTTC.